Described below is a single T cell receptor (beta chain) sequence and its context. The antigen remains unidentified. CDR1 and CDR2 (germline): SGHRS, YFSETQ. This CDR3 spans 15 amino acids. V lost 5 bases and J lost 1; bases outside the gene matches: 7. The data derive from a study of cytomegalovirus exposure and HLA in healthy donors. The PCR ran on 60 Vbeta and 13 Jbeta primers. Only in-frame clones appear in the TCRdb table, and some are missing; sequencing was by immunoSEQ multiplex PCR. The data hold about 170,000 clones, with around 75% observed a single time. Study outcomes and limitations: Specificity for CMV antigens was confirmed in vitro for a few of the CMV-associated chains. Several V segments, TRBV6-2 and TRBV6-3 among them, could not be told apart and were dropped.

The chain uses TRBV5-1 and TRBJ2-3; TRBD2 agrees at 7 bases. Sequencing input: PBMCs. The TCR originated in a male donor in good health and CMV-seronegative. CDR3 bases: TGCGCCAGCAGACTGACTAGCCTCCGCACAGATACGCAGTATTTT. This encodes CASRLTSLRTDTQYF. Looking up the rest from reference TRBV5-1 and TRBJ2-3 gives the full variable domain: KAGVTQTPRYLIKTRGQQVTLSCSPISGHRSVSWYQQTPGQGLQFLFEYFSETQRNKGNFPGRFSGRQFSNSRSEMNVSTLELGDSALYLCASRLTSLRTDTQYFGPGTRLTVL.